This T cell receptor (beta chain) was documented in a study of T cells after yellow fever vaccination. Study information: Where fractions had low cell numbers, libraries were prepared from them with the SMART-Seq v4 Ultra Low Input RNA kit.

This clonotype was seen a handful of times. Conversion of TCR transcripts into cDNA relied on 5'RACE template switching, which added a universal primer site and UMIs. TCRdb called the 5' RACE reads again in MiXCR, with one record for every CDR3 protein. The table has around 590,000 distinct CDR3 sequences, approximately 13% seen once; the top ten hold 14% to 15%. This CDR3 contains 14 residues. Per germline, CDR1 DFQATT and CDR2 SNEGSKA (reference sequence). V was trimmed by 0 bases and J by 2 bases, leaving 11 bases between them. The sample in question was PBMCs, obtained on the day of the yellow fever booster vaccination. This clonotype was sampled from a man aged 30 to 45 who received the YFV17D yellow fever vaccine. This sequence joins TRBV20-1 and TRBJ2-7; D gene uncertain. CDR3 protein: CSARDGGRTYEQYF. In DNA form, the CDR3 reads TGCAGTGCTAGAGATGGTGGGCGGACCTACGAGCAGTACTTC.